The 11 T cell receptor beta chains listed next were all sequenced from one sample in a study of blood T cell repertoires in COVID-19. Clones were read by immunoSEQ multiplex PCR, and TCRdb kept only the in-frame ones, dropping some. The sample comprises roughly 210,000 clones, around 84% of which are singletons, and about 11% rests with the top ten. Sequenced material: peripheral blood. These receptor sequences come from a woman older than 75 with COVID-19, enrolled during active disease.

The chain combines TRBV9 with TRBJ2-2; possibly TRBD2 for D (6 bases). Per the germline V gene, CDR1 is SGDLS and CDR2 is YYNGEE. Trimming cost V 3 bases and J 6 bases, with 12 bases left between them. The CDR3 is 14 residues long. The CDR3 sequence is CASSERLDAGELFF. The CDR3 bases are TGTGCCAGCAGCGAGAGACTAGACGCCGGGGAGCTGTTTTTT.

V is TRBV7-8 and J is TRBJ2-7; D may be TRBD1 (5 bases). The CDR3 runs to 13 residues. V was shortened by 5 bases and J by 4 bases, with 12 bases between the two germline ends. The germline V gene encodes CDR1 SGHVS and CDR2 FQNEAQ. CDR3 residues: CASSATTVYEQYF. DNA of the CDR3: TGTGCCAGCAGCGCCACGACAGTTTACGAGCAGTACTTC.

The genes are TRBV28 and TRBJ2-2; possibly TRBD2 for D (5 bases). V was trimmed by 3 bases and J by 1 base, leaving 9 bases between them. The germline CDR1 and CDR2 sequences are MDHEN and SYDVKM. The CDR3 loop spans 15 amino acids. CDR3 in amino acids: CASSFASGNTGELFF. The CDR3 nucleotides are TGTGCCAGCAGTTTCGCGAGCGGGAACACCGGGGAGCTGTTTTTT. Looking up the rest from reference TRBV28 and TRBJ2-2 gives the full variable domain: DVKVTQSSRYLVKRTGEKVFLECVQDMDHENMFWYRQDPGLGLRLIYFSYDVKMKEKGDIPEGYSVSREKKERFSLILESASTNQTSMYLCASSFASGNTGELFFGEGSRLTVL.

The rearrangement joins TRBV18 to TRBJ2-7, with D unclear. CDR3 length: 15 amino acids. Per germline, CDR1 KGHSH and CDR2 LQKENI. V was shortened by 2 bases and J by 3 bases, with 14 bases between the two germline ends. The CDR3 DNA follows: TGTGCCAGCTCACCAAGCTACGGCGGATTCTACGAGCAGTACTTC. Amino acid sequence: CASSPSYGGFYEQYF.

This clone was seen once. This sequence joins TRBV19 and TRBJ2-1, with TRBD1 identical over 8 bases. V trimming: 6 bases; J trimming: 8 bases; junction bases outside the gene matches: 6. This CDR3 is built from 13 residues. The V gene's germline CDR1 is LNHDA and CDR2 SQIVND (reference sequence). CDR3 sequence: CASSLSDRDEQFF. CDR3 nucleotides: TGTGCCAGTAGCCTATCGGACAGGGATGAGCAGTTCTTC.

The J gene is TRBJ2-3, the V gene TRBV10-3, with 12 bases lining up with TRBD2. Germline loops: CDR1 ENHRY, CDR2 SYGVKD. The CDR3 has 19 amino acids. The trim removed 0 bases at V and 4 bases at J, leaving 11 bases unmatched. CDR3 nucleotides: TGTGCCATCAGTGAGTCAGGGCTAGCGGGGGGGCTCCACGCAGATACGCAGTATTTT. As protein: CAISESGLAGGLHADTQYF.

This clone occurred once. As DNA, the CDR3 is TGTGCCAGCAGTGAATGGGCGGCGGGCGCAGATACGCAGTATTTT. Amino acids: CASSEWAAGADTQYF. The rearrangement uses TRBV6-1 and TRBJ2-3; perhaps TRBD2 as D (5 bases). V lost 2 bases and J lost 4, with 13 bases in between. Germline CDR1 MNHNS, CDR2 SASEGT. The CDR3 is 15 amino acids.

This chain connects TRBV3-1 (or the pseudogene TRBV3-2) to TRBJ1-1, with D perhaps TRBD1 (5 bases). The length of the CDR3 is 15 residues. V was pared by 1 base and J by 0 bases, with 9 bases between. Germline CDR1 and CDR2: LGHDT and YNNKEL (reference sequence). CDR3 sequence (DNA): TGTGCCAGCAGCCAAGGGGCAGGGATGAACACTGAAGCTTTCTTT. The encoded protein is CASSQGAGMNTEAFF.

Here the CDR3 DNA reads TGCGCCAGCAGTTTCGAACAGGGCGCTGGGGCCAACGTCCTGACTTTC. The encoded protein is CASSFEQGAGANVLTF. The V gene is TRBV5-1, the J gene TRBJ2-6; possible D gene TRBD1, 6 bases. CDR3 length: 16 residues. The ends were cut back, 5 bases at V and 2 bases at J, with 14 bases in the middle. The germline gives CDR1 SGHRS, CDR2 YFSETQ.

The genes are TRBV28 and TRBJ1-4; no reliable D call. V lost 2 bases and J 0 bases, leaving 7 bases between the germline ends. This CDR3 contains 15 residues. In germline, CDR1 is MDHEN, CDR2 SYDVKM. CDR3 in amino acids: CASSLPQATNEKLFF. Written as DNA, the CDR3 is TGTGCCAGCAGTTTACCTCAGGCAACTAATGAAAAACTGTTTTTT. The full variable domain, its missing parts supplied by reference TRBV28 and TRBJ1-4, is DVKVTQSSRYLVKRTGEKVFLECVQDMDHENMFWYRQDPGLGLRLIYFSYDVKMKEKGDIPEGYSVSREKKERFSLILESASTNQTSMYLCASSLPQATNEKLFFGSGTQLSVL.

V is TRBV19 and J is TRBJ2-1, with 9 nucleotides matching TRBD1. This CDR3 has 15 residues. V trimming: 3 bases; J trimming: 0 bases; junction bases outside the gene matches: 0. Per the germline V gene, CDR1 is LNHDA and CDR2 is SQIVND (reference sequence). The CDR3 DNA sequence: TGTGCCAGTAGTATGGGACAGGGCTCCTACAATGAGCAGTTCTTC. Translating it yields CASSMGQGSYNEQFF.